This T cell receptor beta chain is from a study of breast tumors, draining lymph nodes, adjacent tissues (dated by TCRdb to the mid-2010s). In terms of the full investigation: Breast cancer patients provided tumor, adjacent nontumor tissue and axillary lymph nodes, and the study compared the TCR beta repertoires across these three sources. In human breast cancer, the study set out to evaluate how tumor, surrounding tissue and draining lymph node repertoires relate to one another and whether T cells may move between these sites. Study-wide conclusions, independent of this receptor: The data were judged consistent with most tumor T cells deriving from the lymph node and then expanding within tumor tissue. Tumor T-cell repertoires showed less diversity than lymph node repertoires and more diversity than nontumor tissue repertoires, and tumor T-cell repertoires showed preferential V and J gene usage. The study presented the conclusion that tumor T cells originate in lymph nodes as consistent with a hypothesis, not as something directly demonstrated. Tumor and nontumor tissue repertoires were found to be significantly more similar in luminal-like than in basal-like breast cancer.

Trimming takes 3 bases off V and 4 bases off J; junction bases not matched to a gene: 6. Reading the germline V gene gives CDR1 SGHRS and CDR2 YFSETQ. Counted from cysteine to phenylalanine, this CDR3 has 14 amino acids. Kept here is only the CDR3 DNA, which spans 42 bases and is read in frame from base 1. The axillary draining lymph nodes of breast cancer patients were the source of the lymph node samples. A note on this clonotype: This receptor's antigen is unknown. No much larger clone exists at a distance of one base, and base qualities are not known.

Sequencing was performed on an Illumina HiSeq 2000. TCR beta chain libraries were generated through multiplex PCR amplification. The amplified TCR beta chain products were analyzed by high-throughput sequencing. TCRdb cleaned the public reads at Q25 with fastp, built clones with MiXCR and kept in-frame beta chains. Each entry is one CDR3 protein sequence, shown with its most common DNA and genes. In all, the sample holds under 300,000 distinct CDR3 sequences, and less than 40% of those were seen once. The ten biggest clones cover approximately 3.5% of the sample. This TCR was sampled from a female donor with breast cancer. Some clones in this sample may be carry-over from other donors' samples. The source material was axillary lymph node tissue. The rearranged segments are TRBV5-1 and TRBJ1-2; TRBD1 fits 7 bases in the junction. At the DNA level, the sequence is TGCGCCAGCAGCTGGTCGGGACAGAGCTATGGCTACACCTTC. This translates into CASSWSGQSYGYTF.